This TCR beta chain was documented in a study of T cell repertoires in cytomegalovirus infection. Study results and caveats: Cumulated frequencies of public TCR beta families served to identify carriers of CMV plus the relevant HLA.

The CDR3 length is 11 residues. The germline V gene has CDR1 SGHNT and CDR2 YENEEA. This clonotype was recorded at least ten times. Its antigen is currently unknown. TCRdb called the reads again in MiXCR, with one record for every CDR3 protein. The sample lists around 100,000 distinct CDR3 sequences; about 9.4% were seen once. This sequence joins TRBV11-3 and TRBJ2-5, with a weak D call TRBD1 (5 bases). Sequencing was carried out using PBMCs, sequenced either directly or after in vitro stimulation (not recorded which). The origin of this receptor is a human donor in good health (CMV status not recorded). Some clones in this sample may be carry-over from other donors' samples. CDR3 protein: CGLQGQETQYF. CDR3 coding DNA: TGTGGCTTGCAGGGTCAAGAGACCCAGTACTTC.